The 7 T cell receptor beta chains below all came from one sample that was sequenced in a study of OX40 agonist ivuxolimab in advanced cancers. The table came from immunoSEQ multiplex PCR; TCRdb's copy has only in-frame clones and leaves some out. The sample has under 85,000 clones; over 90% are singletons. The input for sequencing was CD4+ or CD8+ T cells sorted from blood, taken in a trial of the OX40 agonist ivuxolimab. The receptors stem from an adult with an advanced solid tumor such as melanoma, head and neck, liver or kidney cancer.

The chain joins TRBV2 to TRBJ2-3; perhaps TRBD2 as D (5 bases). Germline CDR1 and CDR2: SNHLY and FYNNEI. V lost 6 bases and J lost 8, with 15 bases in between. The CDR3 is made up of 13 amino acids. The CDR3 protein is CASSPAGEGTQYF. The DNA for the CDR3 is TGTGCCAGCAGCCCGGCCGGGGAAGGTACGCAGTATTTT. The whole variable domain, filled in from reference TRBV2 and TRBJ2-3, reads EPEVTQTPSHQVTQMGQEVILRCVPISNHLYFYWYRQILGQKVEFLVSFYNNEISEKSEIFDDQFSVERPDGSNFTLKIRSTKLEDSAMYFCASSPAGEGTQYFGPGTRLTVL.

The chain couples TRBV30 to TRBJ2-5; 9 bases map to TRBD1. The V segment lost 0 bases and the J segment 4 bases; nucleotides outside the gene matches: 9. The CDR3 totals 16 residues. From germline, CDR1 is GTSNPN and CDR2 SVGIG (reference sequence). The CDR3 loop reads CAWSVPGQGNGETQYF. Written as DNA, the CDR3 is TGTGCCTGGAGTGTACCAGGACAGGGGAATGGAGAGACCCAGTACTTC.

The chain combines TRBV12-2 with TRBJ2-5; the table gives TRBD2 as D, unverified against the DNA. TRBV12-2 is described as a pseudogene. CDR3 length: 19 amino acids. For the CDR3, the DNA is TGTGCAAGTCGCTTAGTGTTTGGTCTAGCGGGAGAAAGGGAAGAGACCCAGTACTTC. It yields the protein CASRLVFGLAGEREETQYF.

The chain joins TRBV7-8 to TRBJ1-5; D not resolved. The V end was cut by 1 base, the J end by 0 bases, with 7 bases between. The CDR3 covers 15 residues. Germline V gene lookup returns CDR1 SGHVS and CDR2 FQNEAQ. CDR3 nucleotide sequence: TGTGCCAGCAGCTTAGAGCCAAATAGCAATCAGCCCCAGCATTTT. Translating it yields CASSLEPNSNQPQHF.

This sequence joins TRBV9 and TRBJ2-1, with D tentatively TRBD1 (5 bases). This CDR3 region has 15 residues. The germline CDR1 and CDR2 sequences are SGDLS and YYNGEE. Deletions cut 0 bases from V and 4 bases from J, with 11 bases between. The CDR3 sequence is CASSVGAGSYNEQFF. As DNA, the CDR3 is TGTGCCAGCAGCGTAGGGGCAGGGTCTTACAATGAGCAGTTCTTC.

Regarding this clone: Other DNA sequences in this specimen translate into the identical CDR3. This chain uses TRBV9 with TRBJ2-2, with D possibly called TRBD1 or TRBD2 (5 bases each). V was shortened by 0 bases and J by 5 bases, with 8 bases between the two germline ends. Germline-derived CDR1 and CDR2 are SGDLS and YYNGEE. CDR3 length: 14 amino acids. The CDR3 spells CASSVAGGTGELFF. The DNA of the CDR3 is TGTGCCAGCAGCGTAGCTGGGGGTACCGGGGAGCTGTTTTTT. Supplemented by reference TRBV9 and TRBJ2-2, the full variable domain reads DSGVTQTPKHLITATGQRVTLRCSPRSGDLSVYWYQQSLDQGLQFLIQYYNGEERAKGNILERFSAQQFPDLHSELNLSSLELGDSALYFCASSVAGGTGELFFGEGSRLTVL.

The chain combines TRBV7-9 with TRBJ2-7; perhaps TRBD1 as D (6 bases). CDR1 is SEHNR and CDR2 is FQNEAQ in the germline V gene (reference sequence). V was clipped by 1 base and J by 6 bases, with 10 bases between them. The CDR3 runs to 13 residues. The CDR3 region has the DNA TGTGCCAGCAGCTTAGACAGGGCATCCGAGCAGTACTTC. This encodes CASSLDRASEQYF.